One and the same sample provided the 16 T cell receptor beta chains below, sequenced in a study of OX40 agonist ivuxolimab in advanced cancers. Repertoires were generated with immunoSEQ multiplex PCR, while TCRdb's copy carries only in-frame clones and drops some. This table holds 53,000 or so clones, over 80% found once. The sequencing used CD4+ or CD8+ T cells sorted from blood, collected in a trial of the OX40 agonist ivuxolimab. The origin of the receptors is an adult with an advanced solid tumor such as melanoma, head and neck, liver or kidney cancer.

CDR3 sequence reads: CASSAHQGNTEAFF. In DNA form, the CDR3 reads TGTGCCAGCAGCGCCCACCAGGGGAACACTGAAGCTTTCTTT. The chain carries TRBV9 and TRBJ1-1; the D gene is possibly TRBD1 (5 bases). The ends were cut back, 3 bases at V and 1 base at J, with 10 bases in the middle. Looked up from germline, CDR1 is SGDLS and CDR2 is YYNGEE. The CDR3 loop spans 14 amino acids.

This clone was seen only once. The CDR3 here is CASTGRSYNSPLHF. CDR3 nucleotides: TGTGCCAGCACTGGACGGAGCTATAATTCACCCCTCCACTTT. The rearrangement joins TRBV6-1 to TRBJ1-6; no firm D call. Germline-derived CDR1 and CDR2 are MNHNS and SASEGT. The CDR3 loop spans 14 amino acids. Trimming left V 7 bases short and J 3 bases short, with 10 bases between.

This chain uses TRBV6-1 with TRBJ2-1, with 10 bases identical to TRBD1. Germline-derived CDR1 and CDR2 are MNHNS and SASEGT. The length of the CDR3 is 14 residues. J gave up 9 bases and V 6 bases, and 8 bases lay outside the gene matches. The chain's CDR3 is CASRRDRGLSEQFF. For the CDR3, the DNA is TGTGCCAGCAGGCGAGACAGGGGGCTGAGTGAGCAGTTCTTC.

The chain recombines TRBV30 with TRBJ1-4, with a weak D call TRBD1 (6 bases). The V and J ends lost 4 bases and 3 bases respectively, with 6 bases between them. CDR1 is GTSNPN, CDR2 SVGIG, per germline (reference sequence). CDR3 length: 12 amino acids. CDR3 residues: CAWKGANEKLFF. DNA of the CDR3: TGTGCCTGGAAGGGGGCTAATGAAAAACTGTTTTTT.

This sequence joins TRBV29-1 and TRBJ1-1, with no clear D. The germline V and J ends were trimmed by 5 bases and 0 bases, with 10 bases remaining between them. CDR3 length: 13 amino acids. Per germline, CDR1 SQVTM and CDR2 ANQGSEA. The CDR3 spells CSVYKSMNTEAFF. The CDR3 nucleotides are TGCAGCGTTTATAAGAGCATGAACACTGAAGCTTTCTTT.

This chain links TRBV2 with TRBJ1-6, with 8 bases lining up with TRBD1. The V and J ends lost 6 bases and 2 bases, in that order; junction bases with no gene match: 3. CDR3 length: 15 residues. Germline V gives CDR1 SNHLY, CDR2 FYNNEI. The CDR3 loop reads CASRDRAPYNSPLHF. The CDR3 DNA follows: TGTGCCAGCAGGGACAGGGCGCCCTATAATTCACCCCTCCACTTT. The full variable domain, rest sourced from reference TRBV2 and TRBJ1-6, is EPEVTQTPSHQVTQMGQEVILRCVPISNHLYFYWYRQILGQKVEFLVSFYNNEISEKSEIFDDQFSVERPDGSNFTLKIRSTKLEDSAMYFCASRDRAPYNSPLHFGNGTRLTVT.

Concerning this clone: The junction differs from germline at one of its ends, possibly a read error. The rearrangement links TRBV7-8 to TRBJ1-1, with 7 bases matching TRBD1. CDR3 length equals 12 residues. Germline values: CDR1 SGHVS, CDR2 FQNEAQ. The CDR3 region is CASGLGGQQAFF. The CDR3 DNA is TGTGCCAGCGGCTTAGGGGGACAGCAAGCTTTCTTT. The full variable domain, completed using reference TRBV7-8 and TRBJ1-1, is GAGVSQSPRYKVAKRGQDVALRCDPISGHVSLFWYQQALGQGPEFLTYFQNEAQLDKSGLPSDRFFAERPEGSVSTLKIQRTQQEDSAVYLCASGLGGQQAFFGQGTRLTVV.

The V and J genes are TRBV10-3 and TRBJ2-7; possible D gene TRBD1, 6 bases. From germline, CDR1 is ENHRY and CDR2 SYGVKD. V was shortened by 3 bases and J by 3 bases, with 12 bases between the two germline ends. The CDR3 extends over 14 amino acids. In nucleotides, the CDR3 is TGTGCCATCAGTGATGGCAGGGGCAACTACGAGCAGTACTTC. This encodes CAISDGRGNYEQYF.

The chain combines TRBV27 with TRBJ1-2; 8 bases are shared with TRBD1. CDR3 size: 21 residues. Germline lookup yields CDR1 MNHEY and CDR2 SMNVEV (reference sequence). V trimming: 1 base; J trimming: 4 bases; junction bases outside the gene matches: 23. The CDR3 here is CASSLFKGMGRAGGFGYGYTF. CDR3 nucleotide sequence: TGTGCCAGCAGTTTATTTAAAGGTATGGGTAGGGCAGGGGGCTTTGGCTATGGCTACACCTTC.

The J gene is TRBJ1-1, the V gene TRBV11-2; D is unclear. Germline V gene data show CDR1 as SGHAT and CDR2 as FQNNGV. The CDR3 is 14 amino acids. Between the trimmed V and J ends, which lost 1 base and 7 bases, there was a span of 13 bases. DNA of the CDR3: TGTGCCAGCAGCTTAGTAGGGTCTAGGGTTGAAGCTTTCTTT. Its protein is CASSLVGSRVEAFF.

This chain links TRBV28 with TRBJ1-2; D is possibly TRBD1 (6 bases). Germline assignment: CDR1 MDHEN and CDR2 SYDVKM. The CDR3 sequence is 15 residues long. V lost 2 bases to trimming and J lost 1 base, with 11 bases between them. The CDR3 reads CASSLGGTLNYGYTF. The CDR3 bases are TGTGCCAGCAGTTTAGGAGGGACACTTAACTATGGCTACACCTTC.

The V and J genes are TRBV10-3 and TRBJ2-5; TRBD1 matches at 8 bases. From germline, CDR1 is ENHRY and CDR2 SYGVKD. The J segment lost 5 bases and the V segment lost 9 bases, leaving 11 bases of the junction unmatched. CDR3 length equals 14 residues. CDR3 sequence reads: CAIQRQGRGETQYF. DNA for the CDR3: TGTGCCATACAACGACAGGGGAGAGGGGAGACCCAGTACTTC.

The rearrangement links TRBV4-1 to TRBJ2-1; 10 bases match TRBD2. There are 18 residues in the CDR3. Germline assignment: CDR1 MGHRA and CDR2 YSYEKL. Unmatched junction bases numbered 12, after V lost 7 bases and J lost 0 bases. The CDR3 protein is CASTPRIAGGSSYNEQFF. The DNA for the CDR3 is TGCGCCAGCACTCCACGGATAGCGGGGGGTAGCTCCTACAATGAGCAGTTCTTC.

The chain carries TRBV5-6 and TRBJ2-1, with TRBD2 identical over 7 bases. V was pared by 1 base and J by 4 bases, with 5 bases of the junction left unmatched. The CDR3 consists of 15 residues. Germline V lookup: CDR1 SGHDT, CDR2 YYEEEE. Here the CDR3 reads CASSLWEGSYNEQFF. The DNA for the CDR3 is TGTGCCAGCAGCTTGTGGGAGGGATCATACAATGAGCAGTTCTTC.

This clone was counted a single time. The V gene is TRBV7-2, the J gene TRBJ2-5; D remains ambiguous. This CDR3 is 12 amino acids long. Deletions cut 4 bases from V and 0 bases from J, with 3 bases between. Per germline, CDR1 SGHTA and CDR2 FQGNSA. The CDR3 bases are TGTGCCAGCAGCTCGTACCAAGAGACCCAGTACTTC. Translation gives CASSSYQETQYF. Filled out from reference TRBV7-2 and TRBJ2-5, the complete variable domain reads GAGVSQSPSNKVTEKGKDVELRCDPISGHTALYWYRQSLGQGLEFLIYFQGNSAPDKSGLPSDRFSAERTGGSVSTLTIQRTQQEDSAVYLCASSSYQETQYFGPGTRLLVL.

V gene TRBV11-2 combines with J gene TRBJ2-1; 12 bases are shared with TRBD2. J gave up 5 bases and V 5 bases, and 4 bases lay outside the gene matches. The CDR3 is made up of 15 amino acids. Germline CDR1 and CDR2: SGHAT and FQNNGV. The CDR3: CASSHTSGGHNEQFF. CDR3 DNA: TGTGCCAGCAGCCATACTAGCGGGGGGCACAATGAGCAGTTCTTC.